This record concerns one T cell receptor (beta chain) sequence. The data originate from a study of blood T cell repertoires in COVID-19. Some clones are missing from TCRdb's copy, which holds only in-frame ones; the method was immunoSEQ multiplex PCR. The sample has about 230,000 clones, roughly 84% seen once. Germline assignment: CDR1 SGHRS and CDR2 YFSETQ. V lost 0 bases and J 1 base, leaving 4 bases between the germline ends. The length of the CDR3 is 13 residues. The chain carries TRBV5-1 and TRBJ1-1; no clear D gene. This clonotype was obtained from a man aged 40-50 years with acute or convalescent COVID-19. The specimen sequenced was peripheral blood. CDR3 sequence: CASSLVRNTEAFF. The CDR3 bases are TGCGCCAGCAGCTTGGTCCGGAACACTGAAGCTTTCTTT. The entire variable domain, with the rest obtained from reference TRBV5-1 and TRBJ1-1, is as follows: KAGVTQTPRYLIKTRGQQVTLSCSPISGHRSVSWYQQTPGQGLQFLFEYFSETQRNKGNFPGRFSGRQFSNSRSEMNVSTLELGDSALYLCASSLVRNTEAFFGQGTRLTVV.